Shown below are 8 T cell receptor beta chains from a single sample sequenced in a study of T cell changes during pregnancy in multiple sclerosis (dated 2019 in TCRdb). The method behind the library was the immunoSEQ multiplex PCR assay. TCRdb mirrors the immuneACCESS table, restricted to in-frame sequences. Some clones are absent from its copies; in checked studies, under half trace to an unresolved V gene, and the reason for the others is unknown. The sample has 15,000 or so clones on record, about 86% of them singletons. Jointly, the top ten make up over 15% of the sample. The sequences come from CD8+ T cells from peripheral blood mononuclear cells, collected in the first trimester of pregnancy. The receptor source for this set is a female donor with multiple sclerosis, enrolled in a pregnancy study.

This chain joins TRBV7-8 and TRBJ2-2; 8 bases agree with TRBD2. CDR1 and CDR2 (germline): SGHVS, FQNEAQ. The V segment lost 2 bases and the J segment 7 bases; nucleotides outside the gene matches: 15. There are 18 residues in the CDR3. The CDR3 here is CASSLLSGGRQVGGELFF. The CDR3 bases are TGTGCCAGCAGCTTATTATCGGGAGGGAGACAGGTCGGCGGGGAGCTGTTTTTT. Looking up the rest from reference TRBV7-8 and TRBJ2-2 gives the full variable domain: GAGVSQSPRYKVAKRGQDVALRCDPISGHVSLFWYQQALGQGPEFLTYFQNEAQLDKSGLPSDRFFAERPEGSVSTLKIQRTQQEDSAVYLCASSLLSGGRQVGGELFFGEGSRLTVL.

In nucleotides, the CDR3 is TGTGCCAGCAGCTTAGGTGCAGGGATCGCTGAAGCTTTCTTT. Translating gives CASSLGAGIAEAFF. V usage is TRBV5-4 and J usage is TRBJ1-1; D is possibly TRBD1 (5 bases). The V gene's germline CDR1 is SGHNT and CDR2 YYREEE (reference sequence). This CDR3 comprises 14 residues. The ends were cut back, 2 bases at V and 6 bases at J, with 14 bases in the middle.

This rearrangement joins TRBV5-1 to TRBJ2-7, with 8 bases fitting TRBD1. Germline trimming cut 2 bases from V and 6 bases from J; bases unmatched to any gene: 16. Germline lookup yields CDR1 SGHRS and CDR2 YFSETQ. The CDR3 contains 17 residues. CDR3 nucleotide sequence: TGCGCCAGCAGCTTCTTTCCGGGACAGGACCCCTCTTGCGAGCAGTACTTC. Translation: CASSFFPGQDPSCEQYF.

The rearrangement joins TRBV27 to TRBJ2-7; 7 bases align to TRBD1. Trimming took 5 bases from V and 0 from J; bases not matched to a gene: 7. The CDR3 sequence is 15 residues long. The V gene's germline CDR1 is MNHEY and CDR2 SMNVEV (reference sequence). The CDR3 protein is CASSPDRAASYEQYF. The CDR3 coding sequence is TGTGCCAGCAGTCCTGACAGGGCCGCCTCCTACGAGCAGTACTTC.

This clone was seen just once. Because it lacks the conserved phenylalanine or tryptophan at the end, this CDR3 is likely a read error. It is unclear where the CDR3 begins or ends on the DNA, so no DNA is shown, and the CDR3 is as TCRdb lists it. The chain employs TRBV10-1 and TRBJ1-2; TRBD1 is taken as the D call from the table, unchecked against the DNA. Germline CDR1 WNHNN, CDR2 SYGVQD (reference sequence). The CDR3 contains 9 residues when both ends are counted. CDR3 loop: CASIPRGPI.

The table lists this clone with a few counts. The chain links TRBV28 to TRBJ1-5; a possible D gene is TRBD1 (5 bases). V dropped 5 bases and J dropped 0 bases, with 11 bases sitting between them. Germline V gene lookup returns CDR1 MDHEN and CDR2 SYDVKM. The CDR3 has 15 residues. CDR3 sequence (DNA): TGTGCCAGCAGTCGGGACTCAAATAGCAATCAGCCCCAGCATTTT. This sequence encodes CASSRDSNSNQPQHF. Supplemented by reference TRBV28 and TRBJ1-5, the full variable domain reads DVKVTQSSRYLVKRTGEKVFLECVQDMDHENMFWYRQDPGLGLRLIYFSYDVKMKEKGDIPEGYSVSREKKERFSLILESASTNQTSMYLCASSRDSNSNQPQHFGDGTRLSIL.

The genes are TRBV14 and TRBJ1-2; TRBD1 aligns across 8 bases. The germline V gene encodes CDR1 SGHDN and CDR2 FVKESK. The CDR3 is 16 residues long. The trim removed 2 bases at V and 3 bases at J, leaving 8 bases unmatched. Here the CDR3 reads CASSQFAQGADYGYTF. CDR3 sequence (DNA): TGTGCCAGCAGCCAATTCGCGCAGGGGGCAGACTATGGCTACACCTTC.

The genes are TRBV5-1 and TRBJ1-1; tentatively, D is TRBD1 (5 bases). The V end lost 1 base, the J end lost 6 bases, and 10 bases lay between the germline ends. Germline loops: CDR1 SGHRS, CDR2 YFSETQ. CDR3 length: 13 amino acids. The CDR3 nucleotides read TGCGCCAGCAGCTTGACTGGGGGGGCTGAAGCTTTCTTT. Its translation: CASSLTGGAEAFF. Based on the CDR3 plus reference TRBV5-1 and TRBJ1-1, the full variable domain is KAGVTQTPRYLIKTRGQQVTLSCSPISGHRSVSWYQQTPGQGLQFLFEYFSETQRNKGNFPGRFSGRQFSNSRSEMNVSTLELGDSALYLCASSLTGGAEAFFGQGTRLTVV.